This T cell receptor (beta chain) was obtained from a study of blood T cells in healthy people across ages. A second PCR, run for about 7 to 11 cycles, used a sample-barcoded 5' primer plus a J-beta primer mix. Via MiXCR, TCRdb re-called the 5' RACE reads, giving one row per CDR3 protein. Of around 820,000 distinct CDR3 sequences listed, 25% are singletons. These sequences were also reported in another study, on T cells of mothers and their children. That paper states: Nobody spotted any persistent microchimeric T cell clones.

Sequenced sample: blood. The receptor's source is a boy aged 10-17 years in good health.

CDR3 loop: CSVLARYQETQYF. DNA of the CDR3: TGCAGCGTCTTGGCCAGGTACCAAGAGACCCAGTACTTC. The chain employs TRBV29-1 and TRBJ2-5, with D unresolved. V lost 6 bases, J lost 0 bases, and 11 bases lay in between. The CDR3 is 13 amino acids. CDR1 and CDR2 from the germline V gene are SQVTM and ANQGSEA.